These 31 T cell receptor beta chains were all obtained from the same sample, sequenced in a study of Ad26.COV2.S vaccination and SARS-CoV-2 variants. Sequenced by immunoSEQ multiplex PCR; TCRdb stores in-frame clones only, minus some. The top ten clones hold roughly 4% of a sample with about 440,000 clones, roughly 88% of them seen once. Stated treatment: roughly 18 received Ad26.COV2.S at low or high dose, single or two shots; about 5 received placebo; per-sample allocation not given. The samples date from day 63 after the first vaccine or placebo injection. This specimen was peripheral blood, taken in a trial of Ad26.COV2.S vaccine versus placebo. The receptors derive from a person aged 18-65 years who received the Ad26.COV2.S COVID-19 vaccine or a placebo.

The CDR3 protein is CASSYYGSFSYNEQFF. Here the CDR3 DNA reads TGTGCCAGCAGTTATTACGGGAGTTTCTCCTACAATGAGCAGTTCTTC. This chain joins TRBV27 and TRBJ2-1, with TRBD2 as a possible D gene (6 bases). Per the germline V gene, CDR1 is MNHEY and CDR2 is SMNVEV (reference sequence). There are 16 residues in the CDR3. Trimming took 4 bases from V and 0 from J, leaving 13 bases between them.

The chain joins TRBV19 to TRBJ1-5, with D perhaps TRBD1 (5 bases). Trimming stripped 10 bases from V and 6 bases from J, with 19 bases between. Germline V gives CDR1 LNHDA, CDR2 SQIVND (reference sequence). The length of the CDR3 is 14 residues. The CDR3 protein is CATEVGGIGQPQHF. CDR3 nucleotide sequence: TGTGCCACAGAAGTGGGGGGGATCGGTCAGCCCCAGCATTTT.

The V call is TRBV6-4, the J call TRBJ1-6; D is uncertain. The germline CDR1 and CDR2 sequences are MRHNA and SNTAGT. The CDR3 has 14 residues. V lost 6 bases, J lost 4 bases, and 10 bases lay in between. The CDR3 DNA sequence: TGTGCCAGCAGGCCGGACGGTTATAATTCACCCCTCCACTTT. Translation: CASRPDGYNSPLHF.

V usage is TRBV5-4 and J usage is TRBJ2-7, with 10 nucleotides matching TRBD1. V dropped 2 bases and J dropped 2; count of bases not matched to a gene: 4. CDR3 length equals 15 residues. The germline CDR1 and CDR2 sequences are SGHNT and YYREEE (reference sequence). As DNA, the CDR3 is TGTGCCAGCAGCTTCAAGACAGGGGGCACCTACGAGCAGTACTTC. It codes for CASSFKTGGTYEQYF.

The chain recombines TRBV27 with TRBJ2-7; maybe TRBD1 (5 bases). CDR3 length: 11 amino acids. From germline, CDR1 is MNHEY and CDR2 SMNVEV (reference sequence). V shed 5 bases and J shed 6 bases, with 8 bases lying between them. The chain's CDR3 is CASSTGFEQYF. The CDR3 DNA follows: TGTGCCAGCAGTACAGGTTTCGAGCAGTACTTC.

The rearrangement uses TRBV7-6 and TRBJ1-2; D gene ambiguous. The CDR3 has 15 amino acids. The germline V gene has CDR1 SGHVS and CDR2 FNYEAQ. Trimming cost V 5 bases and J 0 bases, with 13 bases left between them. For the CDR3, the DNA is TGTGCCAGCAGCCCTTTTGGCGATGCTAACTATGGCTACACCTTC. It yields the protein CASSPFGDANYGYTF.

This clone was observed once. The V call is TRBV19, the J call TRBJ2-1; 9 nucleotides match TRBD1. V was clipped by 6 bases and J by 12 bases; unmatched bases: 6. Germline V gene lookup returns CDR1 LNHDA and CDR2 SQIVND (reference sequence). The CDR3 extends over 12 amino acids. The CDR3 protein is CASRGQGLRQFF. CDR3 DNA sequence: TGTGCCAGTAGGGGACAGGGTCTACGGCAGTTCTTC.

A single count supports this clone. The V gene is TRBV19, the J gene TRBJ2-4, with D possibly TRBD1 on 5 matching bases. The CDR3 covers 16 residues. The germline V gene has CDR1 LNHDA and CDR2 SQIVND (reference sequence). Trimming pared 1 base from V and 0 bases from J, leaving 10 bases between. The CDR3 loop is CASSIVTGVAKNIQYF. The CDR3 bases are TGTGCCAGTAGTATAGTAACAGGAGTAGCCAAAAACATTCAGTACTTC.

The CDR3 coding sequence is TGTGCCATCGGCCGGGACTCCAGCTCCTACAATGAGCAGTTCTTC. Its translation: CAIGRDSSSYNEQFF. The chain employs TRBV10-3 and TRBJ2-1; the D gene is possibly TRBD2 (6 bases). In germline, CDR1 is ENHRY, CDR2 SYGVKD. V lost 8 bases and J lost 0, with 14 bases in between. There are 15 residues in the CDR3.

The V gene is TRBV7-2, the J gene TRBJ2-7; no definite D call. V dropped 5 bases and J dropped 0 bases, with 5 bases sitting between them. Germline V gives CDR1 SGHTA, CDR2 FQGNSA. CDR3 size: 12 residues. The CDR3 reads CASSPISYEQYF. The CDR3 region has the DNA TGTGCCAGCAGCCCCATCTCCTACGAGCAGTACTTC. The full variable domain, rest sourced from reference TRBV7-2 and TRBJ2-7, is GAGVSQSPSNKVTEKGKDVELRCDPISGHTALYWYRQSLGQGLEFLIYFQGNSAPDKSGLPSDRFSAERTGGSVSTLTIQRTQQEDSAVYLCASSPISYEQYFGPGTRLTVT.

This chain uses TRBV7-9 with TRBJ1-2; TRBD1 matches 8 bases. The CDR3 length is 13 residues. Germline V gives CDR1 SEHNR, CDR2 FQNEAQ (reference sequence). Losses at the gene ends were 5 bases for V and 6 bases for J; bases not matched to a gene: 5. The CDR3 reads CASSQGQGDGYTF. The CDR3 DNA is TGTGCCAGCAGCCAAGGACAGGGAGATGGCTACACCTTC.

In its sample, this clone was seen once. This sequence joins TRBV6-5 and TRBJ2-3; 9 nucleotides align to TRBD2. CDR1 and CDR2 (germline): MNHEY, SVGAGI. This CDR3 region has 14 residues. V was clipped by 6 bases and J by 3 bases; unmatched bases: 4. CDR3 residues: CASRMSGRTDTQYF. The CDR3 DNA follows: TGTGCCAGCAGGATGAGCGGGAGGACAGATACGCAGTATTTT.

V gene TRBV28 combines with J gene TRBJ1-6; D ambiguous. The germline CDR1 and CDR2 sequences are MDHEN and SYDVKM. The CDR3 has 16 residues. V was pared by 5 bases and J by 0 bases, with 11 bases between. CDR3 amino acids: CASSPRFYSYNSPLHF. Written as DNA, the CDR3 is TGTGCCAGCAGTCCCCGGTTTTACTCCTATAATTCACCCCTCCACTTT.

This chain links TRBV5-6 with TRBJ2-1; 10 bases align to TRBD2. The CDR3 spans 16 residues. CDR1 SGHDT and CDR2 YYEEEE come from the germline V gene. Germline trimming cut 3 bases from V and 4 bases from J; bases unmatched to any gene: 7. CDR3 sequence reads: CASSSLAGAIYNEQFF. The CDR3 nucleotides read TGTGCCAGCAGCTCCCTAGCGGGAGCCATATACAATGAGCAGTTCTTC.

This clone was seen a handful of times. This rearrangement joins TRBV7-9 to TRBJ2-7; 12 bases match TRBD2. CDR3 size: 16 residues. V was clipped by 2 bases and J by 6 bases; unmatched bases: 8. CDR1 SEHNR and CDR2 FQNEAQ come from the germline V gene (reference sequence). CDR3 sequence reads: CASSLTGLAGGPEQYF. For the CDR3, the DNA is TGTGCCAGCAGCTTAACGGGGCTAGCGGGAGGGCCCGAGCAGTACTTC. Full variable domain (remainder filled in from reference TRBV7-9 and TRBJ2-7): DTGVSQNPRHKITKRGQNVTFRCDPISEHNRLYWYRQTLGQGPEFLTYFQNEAQLEKSRLLSDRFSAERPKGSFSTLEIQRTEQGDSAMYLCASSLTGLAGGPEQYFGPGTRLTVT.

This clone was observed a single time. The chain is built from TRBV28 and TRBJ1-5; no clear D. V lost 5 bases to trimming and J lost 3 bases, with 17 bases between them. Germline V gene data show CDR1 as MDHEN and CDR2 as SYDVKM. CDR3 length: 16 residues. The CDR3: CASSPTPQEFNQPQHF. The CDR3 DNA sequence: TGTGCCAGCAGTCCCACCCCGCAGGAATTCAATCAGCCCCAGCATTTT.

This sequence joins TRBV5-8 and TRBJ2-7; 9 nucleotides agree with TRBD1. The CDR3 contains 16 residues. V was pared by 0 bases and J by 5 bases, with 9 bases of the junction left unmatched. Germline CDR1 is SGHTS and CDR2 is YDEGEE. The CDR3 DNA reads TGTGCCAGCAGCTTGGTCTCCGGGACAGGGTCCCACGAGCAGTACTTC. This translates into CASSLVSGTGSHEQYF.

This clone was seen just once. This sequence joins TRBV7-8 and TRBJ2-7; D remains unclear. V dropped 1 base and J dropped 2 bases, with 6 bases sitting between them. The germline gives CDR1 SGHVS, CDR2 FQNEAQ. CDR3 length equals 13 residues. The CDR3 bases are TGTGCCAGCAGCTTAGTGGCCGCCTACGAGCAGTACTTC. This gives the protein CASSLVAAYEQYF. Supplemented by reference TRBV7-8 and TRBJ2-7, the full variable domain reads GAGVSQSPRYKVAKRGQDVALRCDPISGHVSLFWYQQALGQGPEFLTYFQNEAQLDKSGLPSDRFFAERPEGSVSTLKIQRTQQEDSAVYLCASSLVAAYEQYFGPGTRLTVT.

In DNA form, the CDR3 reads TGTGCCAGCACCCTGACAGGGGGCTCCAATGAGCAGTTCTTC. Protein: CASTLTGGSNEQFF. The chain employs TRBV2 and TRBJ2-1, with 10 bases that match TRBD1. With V trimmed by 7 bases and J by 6 bases, 6 bases remained unmatched. Germline values: CDR1 SNHLY, CDR2 FYNNEI. The CDR3 runs to 14 residues.

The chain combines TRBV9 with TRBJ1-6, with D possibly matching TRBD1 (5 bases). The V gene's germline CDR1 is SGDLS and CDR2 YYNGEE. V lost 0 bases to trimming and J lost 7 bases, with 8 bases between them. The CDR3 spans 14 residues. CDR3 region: CASSVVDINSPLHF. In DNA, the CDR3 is TGTGCCAGCAGCGTAGTGGACATCAATTCACCCCTCCACTTT.

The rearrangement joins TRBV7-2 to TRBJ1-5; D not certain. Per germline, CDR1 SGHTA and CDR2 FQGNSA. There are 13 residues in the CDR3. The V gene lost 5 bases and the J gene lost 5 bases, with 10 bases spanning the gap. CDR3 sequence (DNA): TGTGCCAGCAGCGCAGGACCTTATCAGCCCCAGCATTTT. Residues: CASSAGPYQPQHF.

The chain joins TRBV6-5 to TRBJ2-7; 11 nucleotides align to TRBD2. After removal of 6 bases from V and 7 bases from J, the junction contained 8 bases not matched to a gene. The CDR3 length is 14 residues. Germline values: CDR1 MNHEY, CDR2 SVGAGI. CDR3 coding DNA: TGTGCCAGCAGATTACTAGCGGGAGTCGGGGAGCAGTACTTC. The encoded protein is CASRLLAGVGEQYF.

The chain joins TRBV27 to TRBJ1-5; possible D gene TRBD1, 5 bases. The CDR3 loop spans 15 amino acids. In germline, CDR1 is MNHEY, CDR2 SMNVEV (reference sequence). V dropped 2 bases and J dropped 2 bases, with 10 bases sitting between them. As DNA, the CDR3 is TGTGCCAGCAGTTTAGGCCAGGGCGGCAATCAGCCCCAGCATTTT. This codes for CASSLGQGGNQPQHF.

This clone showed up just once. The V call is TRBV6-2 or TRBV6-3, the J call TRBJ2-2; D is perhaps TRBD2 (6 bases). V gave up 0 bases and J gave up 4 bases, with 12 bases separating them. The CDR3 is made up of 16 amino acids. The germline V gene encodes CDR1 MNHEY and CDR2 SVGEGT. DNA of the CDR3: TGTGCCAGCAGTTACTCAATCCCAGCGGGCACCGGGGAGCTGTTTTTT. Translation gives CASSYSIPAGTGELFF.

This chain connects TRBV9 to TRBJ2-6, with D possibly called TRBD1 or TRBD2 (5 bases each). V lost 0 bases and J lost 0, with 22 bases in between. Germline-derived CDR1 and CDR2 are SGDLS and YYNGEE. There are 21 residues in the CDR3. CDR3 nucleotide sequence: TGTGCCAGCAGCGTAGGGGGGACCCTTCTTTCCGATTACTCTGGGGCCAACGTCCTGACTTTC. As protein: CASSVGGTLLSDYSGANVLTF. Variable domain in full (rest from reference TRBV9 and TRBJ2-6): DSGVTQTPKHLITATGQRVTLRCSPRSGDLSVYWYQQSLDQGLQFLIQYYNGEERAKGNILERFSAQQFPDLHSELNLSSLELGDSALYFCASSVGGTLLSDYSGANVLTFGAGSRLTVL.

CDR3 sequence: CASSNWGQPQHF. DNA of the CDR3: TGTGCCAGTAGTAATTGGGGTCAGCCCCAGCATTTT. The chain has TRBV19 and TRBJ1-5; D gene ambiguous. V lost 4 bases and J lost 6, with 7 bases in between. The V gene's germline CDR1 is LNHDA and CDR2 SQIVND (reference sequence). This CDR3 region has 12 residues.

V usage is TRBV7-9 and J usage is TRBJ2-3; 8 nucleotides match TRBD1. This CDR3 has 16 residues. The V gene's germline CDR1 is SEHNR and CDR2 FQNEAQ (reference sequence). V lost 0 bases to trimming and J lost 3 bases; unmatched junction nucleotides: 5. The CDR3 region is CASSLARTGKTDTQYF. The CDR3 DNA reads TGTGCCAGCAGCTTAGCGCGGACAGGGAAAACAGATACGCAGTATTTT.

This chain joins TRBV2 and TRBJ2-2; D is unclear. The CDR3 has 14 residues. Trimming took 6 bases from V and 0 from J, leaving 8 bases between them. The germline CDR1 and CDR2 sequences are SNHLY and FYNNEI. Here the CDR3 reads CASRGIPNTGELFF. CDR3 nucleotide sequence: TGTGCCAGCAGGGGCATACCGAACACCGGGGAGCTGTTTTTT.

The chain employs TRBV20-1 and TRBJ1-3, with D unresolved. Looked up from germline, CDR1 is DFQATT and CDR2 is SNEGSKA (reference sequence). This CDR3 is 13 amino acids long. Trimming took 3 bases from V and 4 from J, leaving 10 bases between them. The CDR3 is CSASPVVGNTIYF. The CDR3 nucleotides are TGCAGTGCTAGTCCGGTCGTAGGAAACACCATATATTTT.

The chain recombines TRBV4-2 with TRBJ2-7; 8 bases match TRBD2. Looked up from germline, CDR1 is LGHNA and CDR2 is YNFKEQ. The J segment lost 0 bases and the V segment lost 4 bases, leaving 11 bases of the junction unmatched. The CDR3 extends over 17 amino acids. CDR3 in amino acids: CASSRTSGSPSSYEQYF. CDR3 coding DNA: TGTGCCAGCAGCCGAACTAGCGGCAGTCCGAGCTCCTACGAGCAGTACTTC.

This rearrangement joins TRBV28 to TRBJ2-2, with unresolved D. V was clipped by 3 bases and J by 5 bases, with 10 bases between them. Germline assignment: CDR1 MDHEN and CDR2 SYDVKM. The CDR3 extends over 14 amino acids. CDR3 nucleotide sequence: TGTGCCAGCAGTTTGCTAGTGGGGACCGGGGAGCTGTTTTTT. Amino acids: CASSLLVGTGELFF.